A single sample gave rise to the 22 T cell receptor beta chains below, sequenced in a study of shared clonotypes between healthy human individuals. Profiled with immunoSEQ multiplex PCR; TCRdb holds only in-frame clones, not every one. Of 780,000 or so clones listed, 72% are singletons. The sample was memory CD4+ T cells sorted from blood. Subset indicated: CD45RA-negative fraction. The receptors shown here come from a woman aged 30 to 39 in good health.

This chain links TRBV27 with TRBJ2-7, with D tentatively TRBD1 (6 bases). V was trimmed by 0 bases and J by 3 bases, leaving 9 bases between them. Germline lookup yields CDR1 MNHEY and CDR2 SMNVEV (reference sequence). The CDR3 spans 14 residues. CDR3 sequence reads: CASSLSSGHYEQYF. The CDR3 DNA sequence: TGTGCCAGCAGTTTATCCTCGGGACACTACGAGCAGTACTTC.

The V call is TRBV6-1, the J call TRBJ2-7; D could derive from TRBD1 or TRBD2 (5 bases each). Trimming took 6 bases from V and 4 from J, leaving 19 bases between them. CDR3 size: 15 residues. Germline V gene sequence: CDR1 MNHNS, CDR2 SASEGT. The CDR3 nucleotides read TGTGCCAGCAGGTCGGGGTATGGGGCCTTATACGAGCAGTACTTC. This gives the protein CASRSGYGALYEQYF.

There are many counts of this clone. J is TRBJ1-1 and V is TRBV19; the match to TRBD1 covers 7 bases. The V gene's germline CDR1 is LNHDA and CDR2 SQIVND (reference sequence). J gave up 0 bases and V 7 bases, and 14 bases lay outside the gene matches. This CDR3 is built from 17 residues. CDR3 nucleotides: TGTGCCAGTATGTCAGAGACAGGGCTGTTCATGAACACTGAAGCTTTCTTT. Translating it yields CASMSETGLFMNTEAFF.

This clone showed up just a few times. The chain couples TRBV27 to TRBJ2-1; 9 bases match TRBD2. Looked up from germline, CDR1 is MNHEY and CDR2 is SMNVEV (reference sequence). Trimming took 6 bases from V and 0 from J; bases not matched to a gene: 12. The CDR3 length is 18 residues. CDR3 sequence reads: CASRRAGGPGYSYNEQFF. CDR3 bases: TGTGCCAGCAGAAGGGCGGGAGGGCCGGGATACTCCTACAATGAGCAGTTCTTC.

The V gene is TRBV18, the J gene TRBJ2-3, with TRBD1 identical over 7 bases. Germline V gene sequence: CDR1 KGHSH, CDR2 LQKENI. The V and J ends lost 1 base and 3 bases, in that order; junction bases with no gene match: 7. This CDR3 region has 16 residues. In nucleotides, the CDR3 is TGTGCCAGCTCACCACTCCAGACAGGGAGAACAGATACGCAGTATTTT. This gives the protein CASSPLQTGRTDTQYF.

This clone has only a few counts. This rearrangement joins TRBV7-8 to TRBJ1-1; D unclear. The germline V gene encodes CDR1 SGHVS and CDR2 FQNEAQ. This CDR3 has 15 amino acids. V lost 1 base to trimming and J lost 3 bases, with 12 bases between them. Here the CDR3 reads CASSLDSLGHTEAFF. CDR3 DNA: TGTGCCAGCAGCTTAGATTCGCTCGGTCACACTGAAGCTTTCTTT.

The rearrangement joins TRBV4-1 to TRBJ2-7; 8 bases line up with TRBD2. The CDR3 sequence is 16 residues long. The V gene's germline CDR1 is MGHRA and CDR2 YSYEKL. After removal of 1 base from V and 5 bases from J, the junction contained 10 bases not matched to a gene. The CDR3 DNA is TGCGCCAGCAGCCAAGTCTCGAGCGGGAGTCTGAACGAGCAGTACTTC. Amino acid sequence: CASSQVSSGSLNEQYF.

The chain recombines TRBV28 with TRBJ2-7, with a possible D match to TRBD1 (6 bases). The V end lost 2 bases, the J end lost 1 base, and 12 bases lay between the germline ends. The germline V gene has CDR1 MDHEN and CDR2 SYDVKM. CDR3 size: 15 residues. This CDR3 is CASSLMGHLSYEQYF. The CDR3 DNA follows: TGTGCCAGCAGTTTAATGGGACACCTATCCTACGAGCAGTACTTC.

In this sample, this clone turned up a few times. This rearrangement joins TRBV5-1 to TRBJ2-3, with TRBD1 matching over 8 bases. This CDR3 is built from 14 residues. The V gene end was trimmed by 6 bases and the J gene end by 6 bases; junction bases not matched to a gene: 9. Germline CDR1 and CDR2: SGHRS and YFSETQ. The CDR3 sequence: CASTPRGLGDTQYF. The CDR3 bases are TGCGCCAGCACCCCCAGGGGGCTGGGGGATACGCAGTATTTT.

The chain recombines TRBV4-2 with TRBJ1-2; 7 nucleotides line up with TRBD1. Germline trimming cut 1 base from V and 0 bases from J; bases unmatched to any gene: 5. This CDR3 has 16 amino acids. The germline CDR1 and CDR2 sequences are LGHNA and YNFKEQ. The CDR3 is CASSQVGDSPNYGYTF. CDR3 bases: TGTGCCAGCAGCCAAGTGGGGGACAGTCCTAACTATGGCTACACCTTC.

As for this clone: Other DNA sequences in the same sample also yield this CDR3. DNA for the CDR3: TGTGCCAGCTCACCATCCGATTCCTACGAGCAGTACTTC. Translated: CASSPSDSYEQYF. The chain carries TRBV18 and TRBJ2-7; no definite D call. Germline V gene data show CDR1 as KGHSH and CDR2 as LQKENI. V was pared by 2 bases and J by 1 base, with 6 bases between. The CDR3 runs to 13 residues.

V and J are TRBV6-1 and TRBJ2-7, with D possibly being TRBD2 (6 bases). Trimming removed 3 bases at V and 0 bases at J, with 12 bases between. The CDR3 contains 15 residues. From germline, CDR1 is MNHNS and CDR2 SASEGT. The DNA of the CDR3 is TGTGCCAGCAGTGAGCTTGGGACTTCCTCCTACGAGCAGTACTTC. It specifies CASSELGTSSYEQYF.

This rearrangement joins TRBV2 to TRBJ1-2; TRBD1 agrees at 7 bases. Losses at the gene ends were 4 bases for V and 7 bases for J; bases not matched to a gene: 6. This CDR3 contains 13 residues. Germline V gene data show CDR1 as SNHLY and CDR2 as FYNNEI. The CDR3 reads CASSGGGDSGYTF. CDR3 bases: TGTGCCAGCAGTGGAGGGGGCGACTCTGGCTACACCTTC.

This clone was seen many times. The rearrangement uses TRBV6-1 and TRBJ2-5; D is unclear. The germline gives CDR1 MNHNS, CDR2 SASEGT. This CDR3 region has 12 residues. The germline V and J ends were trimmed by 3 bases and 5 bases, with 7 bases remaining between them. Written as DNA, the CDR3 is TGTGCCAGCAGTGAGCCCTGGGAGACCCAGTACTTC. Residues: CASSEPWETQYF.

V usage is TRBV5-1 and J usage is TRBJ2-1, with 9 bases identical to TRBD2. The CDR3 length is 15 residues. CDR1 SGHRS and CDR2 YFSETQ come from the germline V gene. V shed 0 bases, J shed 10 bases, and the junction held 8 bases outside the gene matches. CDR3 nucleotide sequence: TGCGCCAGCAGCTTGGGTCTAGCGGGAACTGAGGAGCAGTTCTTC. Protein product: CASSLGLAGTEEQFF.

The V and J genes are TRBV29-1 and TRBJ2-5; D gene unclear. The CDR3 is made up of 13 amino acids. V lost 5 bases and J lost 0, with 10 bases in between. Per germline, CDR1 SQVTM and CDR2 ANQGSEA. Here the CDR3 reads CSVRRVYQETQYF. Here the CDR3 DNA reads TGCAGCGTTCGTCGGGTGTACCAAGAGACCCAGTACTTC.

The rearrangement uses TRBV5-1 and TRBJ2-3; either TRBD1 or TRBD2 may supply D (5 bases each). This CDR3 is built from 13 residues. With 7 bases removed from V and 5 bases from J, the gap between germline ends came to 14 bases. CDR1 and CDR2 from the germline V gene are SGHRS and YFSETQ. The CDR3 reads CASHEGSGDTQYF. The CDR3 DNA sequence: TGCGCCAGCCATGAGGGGTCCGGAGATACGCAGTATTTT. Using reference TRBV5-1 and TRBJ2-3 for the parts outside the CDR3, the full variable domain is KAGVTQTPRYLIKTRGQQVTLSCSPISGHRSVSWYQQTPGQGLQFLFEYFSETQRNKGNFPGRFSGRQFSNSRSEMNVSTLELGDSALYLCASHEGSGDTQYFGPGTRLTVL.

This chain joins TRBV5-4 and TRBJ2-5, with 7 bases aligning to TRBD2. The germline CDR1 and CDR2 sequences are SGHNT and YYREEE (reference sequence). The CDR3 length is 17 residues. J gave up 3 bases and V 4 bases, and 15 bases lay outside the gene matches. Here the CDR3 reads CASSRSLSSGGKETQYF. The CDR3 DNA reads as TGTGCCAGCAGCAGGTCGCTGTCTAGCGGAGGGAAAGAGACCCAGTACTTC.

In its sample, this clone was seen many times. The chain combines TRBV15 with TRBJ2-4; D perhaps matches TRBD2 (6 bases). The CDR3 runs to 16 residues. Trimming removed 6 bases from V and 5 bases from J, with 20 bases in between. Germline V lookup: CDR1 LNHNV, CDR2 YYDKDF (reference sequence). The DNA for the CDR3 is TGTGCCACCAGTAATCGACCTAGCGAGAACCAAAACATTCAGTACTTC. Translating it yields CATSNRPSENQNIQYF.

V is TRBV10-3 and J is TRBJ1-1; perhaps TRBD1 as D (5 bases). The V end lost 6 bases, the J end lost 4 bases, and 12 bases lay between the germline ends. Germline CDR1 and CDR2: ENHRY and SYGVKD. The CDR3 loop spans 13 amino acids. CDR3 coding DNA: TGTGCCATCAGGGGGACTGTTCTCACTGAAGCTTTCTTT. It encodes CAIRGTVLTEAFF.

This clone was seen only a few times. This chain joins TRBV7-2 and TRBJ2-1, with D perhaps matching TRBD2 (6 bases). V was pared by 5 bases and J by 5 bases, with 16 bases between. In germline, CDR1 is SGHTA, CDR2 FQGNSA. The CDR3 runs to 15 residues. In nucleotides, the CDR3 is TGTGCCAGCAGCCCAAACGGAGGGCCTAACAATGAGCAGTTCTTC. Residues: CASSPNGGPNNEQFF.

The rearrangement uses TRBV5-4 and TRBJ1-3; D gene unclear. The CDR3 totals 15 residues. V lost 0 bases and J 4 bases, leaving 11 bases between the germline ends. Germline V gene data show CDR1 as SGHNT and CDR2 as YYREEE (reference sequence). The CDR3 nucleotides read TGTGCCAGCAGCTTGGATTGGGGTGCGGGAAACACCATATATTTT. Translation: CASSLDWGAGNTIYF. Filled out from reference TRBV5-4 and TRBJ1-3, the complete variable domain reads ETGVTQSPTHLIKTRGQQVTLRCSSQSGHNTVSWYQQALGQGPQFIFQYYREEENGRGNFPPRFSGLQFPNYSSELNVNALELDDSALYLCASSLDWGAGNTIYFGEGSWLTVV.